Sequencing of this T cell receptor (beta chain) was carried out in a study of OX40 agonist ivuxolimab in advanced cancers. Turning to the study itself: Prior anti-PD-1, anti-PD-L1 or anti-CTLA-4 therapy was allowed; around 40% had some.

The assay was immunoSEQ multiplex PCR, and TCRdb's table has in-frame clones only and misses some. This sample has approximately 47,000 clones, with around 80% found just once. V lost 6 bases and J lost 2; bases outside the gene matches: 9. In germline, CDR1 is SNHLY, CDR2 FYNNEI. This CDR3 spans 15 amino acids. The receptor was derived from an adult with an advanced solid tumor such as melanoma, head and neck, liver or kidney cancer. The chain uses TRBV2 and TRBJ2-7, with TRBD1 matching 8 bases. Source: CD4+ or CD8+ T cells sorted from blood, taken in a trial of the OX40 agonist ivuxolimab. The DNA of the CDR3 is TGTGCCAGCAGACAGAACGCGGACAGGGCCTACGAGCAGTACTTC. Protein sequence: CASRQNADRAYEQYF.